The text below deals with one T cell receptor (beta chain). Its cognate antigen is unknown. This specimen belongs to a study of early T cells in non-severe SARS-CoV-2 infection. Overall study: Chains were unpaired, as sequencing was done on bulk RNA from unsorted whole blood.

Individual cDNA molecules were tagged with unique molecular identifiers. One entry per CDR3 protein, called by TCRdb with MiXCR from the 5' RACE reads. The table shows around 62,000 distinct CDR3 sequences, with roughly 12% occurring only once. Germline trimming cut 4 bases from V and 7 bases from J; bases unmatched to any gene: 10. From germline, CDR1 is SEHNR and CDR2 FQNEAQ (reference sequence). CDR3 length: 15 amino acids. Study-level results: Matches to VDJdb favored anti-spike CD8 responses and missed private and CD4 specificities.

The chain carries TRBV7-9 and TRBJ2-5; 9 nucleotides line up with TRBD1. Sequencing was performed on whole blood. This sequence originates from an adult who was a healthcare worker with PCR-confirmed SARS-CoV-2 infection or an uninfected control (not recorded which). CDR3 bases: TGTGCCAGCAGCTCACGGGACAGGGCTCCAGGGACCCAGTACTTC. The encoded protein is CASSSRDRAPGTQYF. The full variable domain, with the rest looked up from reference TRBV7-9 and TRBJ2-5, is DTGVSQNPRHKITKRGQNVTFRCDPISEHNRLYWYRQTLGQGPEFLTYFQNEAQLEKSRLLSDRFSAERPKGSFSTLEIQRTEQGDSAMYLCASSSRDRAPGTQYFGPGTRLLVL.